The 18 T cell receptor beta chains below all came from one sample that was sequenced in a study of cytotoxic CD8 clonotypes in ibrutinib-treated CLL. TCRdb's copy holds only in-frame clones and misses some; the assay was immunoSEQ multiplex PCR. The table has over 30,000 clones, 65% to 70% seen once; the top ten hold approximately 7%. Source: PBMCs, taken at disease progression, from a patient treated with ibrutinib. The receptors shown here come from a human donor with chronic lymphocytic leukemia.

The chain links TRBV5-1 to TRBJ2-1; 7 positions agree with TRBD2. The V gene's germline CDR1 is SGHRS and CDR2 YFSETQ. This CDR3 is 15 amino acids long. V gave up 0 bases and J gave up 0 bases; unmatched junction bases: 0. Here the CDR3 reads CASSLGGSSYNEQFF. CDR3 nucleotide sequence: TGCGCCAGCAGCTTGGGCGGGAGCTCCTACAATGAGCAGTTCTTC.

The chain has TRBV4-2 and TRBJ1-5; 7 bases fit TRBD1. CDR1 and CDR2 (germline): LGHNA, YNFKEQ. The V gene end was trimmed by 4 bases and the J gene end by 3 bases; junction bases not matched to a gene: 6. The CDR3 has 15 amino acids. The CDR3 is CASSLGQTTNQPQHF. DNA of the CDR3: TGTGCCAGCAGCCTGGGACAGACTACCAATCAGCCCCAGCATTTT.

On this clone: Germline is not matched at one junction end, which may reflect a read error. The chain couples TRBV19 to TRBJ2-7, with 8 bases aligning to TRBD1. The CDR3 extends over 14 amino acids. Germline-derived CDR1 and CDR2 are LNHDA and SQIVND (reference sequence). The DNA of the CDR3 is TGTGCCAGTTCTCCGGGGACAGGCTCCCACGAGCAGTACTTC. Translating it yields CASSPGTGSHEQYF.

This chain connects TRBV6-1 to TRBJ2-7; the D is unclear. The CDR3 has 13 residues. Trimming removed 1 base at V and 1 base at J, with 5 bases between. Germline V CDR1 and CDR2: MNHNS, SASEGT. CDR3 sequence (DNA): TGTGCCAGCAGTGAAGTGCCGTCCTACGAGCAGTACTTC. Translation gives CASSEVPSYEQYF.

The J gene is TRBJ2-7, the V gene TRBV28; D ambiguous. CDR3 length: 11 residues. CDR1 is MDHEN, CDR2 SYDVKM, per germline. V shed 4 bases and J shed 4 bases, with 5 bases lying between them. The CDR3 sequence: CASSSRYEQYF. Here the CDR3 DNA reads TGTGCCAGCAGTTCCAGGTACGAGCAGTACTTC.

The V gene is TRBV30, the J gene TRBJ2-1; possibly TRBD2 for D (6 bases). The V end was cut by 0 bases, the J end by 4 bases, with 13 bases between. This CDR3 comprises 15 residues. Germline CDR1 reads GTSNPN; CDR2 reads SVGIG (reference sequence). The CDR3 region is CAWSVRAGQYNEQFF. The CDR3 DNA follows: TGTGCCTGGAGTGTACGAGCGGGCCAGTACAATGAGCAGTTCTTC.

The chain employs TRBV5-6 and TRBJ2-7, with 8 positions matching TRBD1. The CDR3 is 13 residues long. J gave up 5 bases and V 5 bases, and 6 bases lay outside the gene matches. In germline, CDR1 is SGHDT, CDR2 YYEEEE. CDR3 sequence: CASSLGQGNEQYF. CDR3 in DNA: TGTGCCAGCAGTCTTGGACAGGGCAACGAGCAGTACTTC.

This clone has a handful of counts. In DNA form, the CDR3 reads TGCGCCAGCAGCCCCACCTCTCAGGGTGAGCAGTTCTTC. It translates to CASSPTSQGEQFF. This chain uses TRBV4-1 with TRBJ2-1, with D possibly matching TRBD1 (5 bases). V dropped 4 bases and J dropped 9 bases, with 13 bases sitting between them. There are 13 residues in the CDR3. Per the germline V gene, CDR1 is MGHRA and CDR2 is YSYEKL.

The CDR3 loop reads CATSRGRLQREGYF. CDR3 sequence (DNA): TGTGCCACCAGCAGAGGCCGACTACAGCGGGAGGGGTATTTT. The J gene is TRBJ2-3, the V gene TRBV15, with TRBD2 matching over 10 bases. Germline CDR1 and CDR2: LNHNV and YYDKDF (reference sequence). The CDR3 is made up of 14 amino acids. Unmatched junction bases numbered 9, after V lost 1 base and J lost 14 bases. Supplemented by reference TRBV15 and TRBJ2-3, the full variable domain reads DAMVIQNPRYQVTQFGKPVTLSCSQTLNHNVMYWYQQKSSQAPKLLFHYYDKDFNNEADTPDNFQSRRPNTSFCFLDIRSPGLGDTAMYLCATSRGRLQREGYFGPGTRLTVL.

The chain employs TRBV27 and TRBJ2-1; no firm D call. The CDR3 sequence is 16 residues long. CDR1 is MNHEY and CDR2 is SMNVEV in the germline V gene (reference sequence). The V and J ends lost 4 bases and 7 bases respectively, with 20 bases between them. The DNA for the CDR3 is TGTGCCAGCAGTTCCAGACGCCCTGTAAGGCCTAATGAGCAGTTCTTC. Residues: CASSSRRPVRPNEQFF.

The CDR3 reads CASGFHGLAGGPDTQYF. CDR3 nucleotides: TGTGCTAGTGGATTTCACGGACTAGCGGGAGGGCCAGATACGCAGTATTTT. The V and J genes are TRBV12-5 and TRBJ2-3, with TRBD2 matching 15 bases. V shed 6 bases and J 4 bases; nucleotides not matched to a gene: 8. The CDR3 consists of 17 residues. Germline values: CDR1 LGHNT, CDR2 FRNRAP. The full variable domain, completed using reference TRBV12-5 and TRBJ2-3, is DARVTQTPRHKVTEMGQEVTMRCQPILGHNTVFWYRQTMMQGLELLAYFRNRAPLDDSGMPKDRFSAEMPDATLATLKIQPSEPRDSAVYFCASGFHGLAGGPDTQYFGPGTRLTVL.

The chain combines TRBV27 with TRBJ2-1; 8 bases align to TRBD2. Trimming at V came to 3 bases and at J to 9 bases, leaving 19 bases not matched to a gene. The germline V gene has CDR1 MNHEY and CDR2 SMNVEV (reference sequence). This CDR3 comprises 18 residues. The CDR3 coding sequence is TGTGCCAGCAGTTTTAATCTCGACCAACTCTTCGGGGGGGGTGAGCAGTTCTTC. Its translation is CASSFNLDQLFGGGEQFF.

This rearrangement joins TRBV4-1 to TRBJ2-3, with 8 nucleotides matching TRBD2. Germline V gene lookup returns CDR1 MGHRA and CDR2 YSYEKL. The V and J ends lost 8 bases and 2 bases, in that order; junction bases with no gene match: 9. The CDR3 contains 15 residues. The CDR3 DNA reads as TGCGCCAGCGTCAGGGAGCGGGAGACCACAGATACGCAGTATTTT. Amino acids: CASVRERETTDTQYF.

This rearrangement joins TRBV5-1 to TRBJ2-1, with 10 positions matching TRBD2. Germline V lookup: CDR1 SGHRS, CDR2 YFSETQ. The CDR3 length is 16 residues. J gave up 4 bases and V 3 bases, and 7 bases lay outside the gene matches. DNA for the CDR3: TGCGCCAGCAGCTGGGCCGGGACTAGCGTTTACAATGAGCAGTTCTTC. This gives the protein CASSWAGTSVYNEQFF.

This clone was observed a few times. CDR3 DNA: TGTGCCAGCAGCCCAGGACTAGCGGGAGGGAATGAGCAGTTCTTC. Encoded protein: CASSPGLAGGNEQFF. The chain carries TRBV7-2 and TRBJ2-1; 15 nucleotides agree with TRBD2. The CDR3 is 15 residues long. Germline lookup yields CDR1 SGHTA and CDR2 FQGNSA. V lost 5 bases to trimming and J lost 7 bases; unmatched junction nucleotides: 3.

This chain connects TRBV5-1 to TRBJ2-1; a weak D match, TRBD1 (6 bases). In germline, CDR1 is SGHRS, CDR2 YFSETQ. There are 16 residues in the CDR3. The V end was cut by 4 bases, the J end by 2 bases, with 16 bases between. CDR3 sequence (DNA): TGCGCCAGCAGCGACCTTCCCGGGACAACCTACAATGAGCAGTTCTTC. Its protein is CASSDLPGTTYNEQFF.

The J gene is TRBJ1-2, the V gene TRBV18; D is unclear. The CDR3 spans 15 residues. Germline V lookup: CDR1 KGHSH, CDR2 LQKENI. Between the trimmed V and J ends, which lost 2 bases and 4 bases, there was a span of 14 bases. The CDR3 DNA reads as TGTGCCAGCTCACCATTGCGGCCAGCCATCTATGGCTACACCTTC. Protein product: CASSPLRPAIYGYTF.

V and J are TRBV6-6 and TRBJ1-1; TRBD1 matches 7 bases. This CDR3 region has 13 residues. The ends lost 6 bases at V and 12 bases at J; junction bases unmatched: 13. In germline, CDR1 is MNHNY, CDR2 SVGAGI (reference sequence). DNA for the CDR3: TGTGCCAGCAGCCCATACGAAGGGGGCAATTCTTTCTTT. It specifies CASSPYEGGNSFF.